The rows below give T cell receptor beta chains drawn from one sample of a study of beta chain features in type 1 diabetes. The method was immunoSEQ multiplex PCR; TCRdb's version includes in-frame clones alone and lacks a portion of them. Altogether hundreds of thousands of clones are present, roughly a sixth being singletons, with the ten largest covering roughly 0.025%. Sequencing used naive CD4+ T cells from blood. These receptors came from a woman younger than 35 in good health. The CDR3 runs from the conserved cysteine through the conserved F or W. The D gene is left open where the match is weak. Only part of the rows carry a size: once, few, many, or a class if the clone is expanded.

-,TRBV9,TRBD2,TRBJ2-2,CASSASGRGTGELFF,TGTGCCAGCAGCGCCAGCGGGAGAGGCACCGGGGAGCTGTTTTTT
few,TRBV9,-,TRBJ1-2,CASSVEGTGYTF,TGTGCCAGCAGCGTAGAAGGGACCGGCTACACCTTC
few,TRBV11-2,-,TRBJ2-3,CASSLVGAPTDTQYF,TGTGCCAGCAGCTTAGTTGGGGCCCCCACAGATACGCAGTATTTT
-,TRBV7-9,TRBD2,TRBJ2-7,CASSQTSGIHYEQYF,TGTGCCAGTTCCCAGACTAGCGGGATACACTACGAGCAGTACTTC
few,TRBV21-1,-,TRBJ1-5,CASSKKPGQSSNQPQHF,TGTGCCAGCAGCAAGAAACCGGGACAGAGTAGCAATCAGCCCCAGCATTTT
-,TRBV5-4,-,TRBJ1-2,CASSLDRYGYTF,TGTGCCAGCAGCTTGGATAGATATGGCTACACCTTC
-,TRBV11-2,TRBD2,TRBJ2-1,CASSLRRGGSSYNEQFF,TGTGCCAGCAGCTTGAGACGGGGCGGGAGCTCCTACAATGAGCAGTTCTTC
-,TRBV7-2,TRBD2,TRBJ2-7,CASSLEGRLAGAQYF,TGTGCCAGCAGCTTAGAGGGCCGACTAGCGGGAGCCCAATACTTC
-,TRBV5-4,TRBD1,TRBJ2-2,CASSTDRAGTGELFF,TGTGCCAGCAGCACCGACAGGGCGGGCACCGGGGAGCTGTTTTTT
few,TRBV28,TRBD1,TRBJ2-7,CASSSTPGQVLGEQYF,TGTGCCAGCAGTTCGACTCCGGGACAGGTTCTCGGCGAGCAGTACTTC
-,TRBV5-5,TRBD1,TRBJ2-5,CASSVDRDGAQYF,TGTGCCAGCAGCGTGGACAGGGACGGGGCCCAGTACTTC
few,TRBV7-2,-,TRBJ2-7,CASSLGRNSYEQYF,TGTGCCAGCAGCTTAGGCAGAAACTCCTACGAGCAGTACTTC
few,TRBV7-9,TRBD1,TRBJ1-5,CASSRQGNQPQHF,TGTGCCAGCAGCAGACAGGGAAATCAGCCCCAGCATTTT
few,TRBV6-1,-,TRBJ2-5,CASRRETQYF,TGTGCCAGCAGAAGGGAGACCCAGTACTTC
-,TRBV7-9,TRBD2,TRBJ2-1,CASSPQASGYNEQFF,TGTGCCAGCAGCCCTCAGGCTAGCGGATACAATGAGCAGTTCTTC
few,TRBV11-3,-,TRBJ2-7,CASSLSENEQYF,TGTGCCAGCAGCTTATCTGAGAACGAGCAGTACTTC
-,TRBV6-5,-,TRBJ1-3,CASRTQGDTIYF,TGTGCCAGCAGAACACAGGGTGACACCATATATTTT
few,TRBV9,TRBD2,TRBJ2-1,CASSVEWAGTSGYNEQFF,TGTGCCAGCAGCGTAGAGTGGGCTGGGACTAGCGGCTACAATGAGCAGTTCTTC
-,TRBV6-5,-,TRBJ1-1,CASTSVWRNTEAFF,TGTGCCAGCACCTCCGTATGGCGGAACACTGAAGCTTTCTTT
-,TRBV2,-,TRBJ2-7,CASKGFGSYEQYF,TGTGCCAGCAAGGGGTTCGGGTCCTACGAGCAGTACTTC
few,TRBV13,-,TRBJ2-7,CASSLELEQYF,TGTGCCAGCAGCTTAGAGCTGGAGCAGTACTTC
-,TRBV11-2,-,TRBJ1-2,CASSPGGSSYGYTF,TGTGCCAGCAGCCCTGGTGGCAGTAGCTATGGCTACACCTTC
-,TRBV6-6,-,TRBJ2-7,CASSYLGKSSYEQYF,TGTGCCAGCAGTTACCTCGGGAAAAGTTCCTACGAGCAGTACTTC
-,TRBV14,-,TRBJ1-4,CASSGPANLGLFF,TGTGCCAGCAGCGGACCGGCCAACCTTGGGCTGTTTTTT
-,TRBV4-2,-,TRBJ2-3,CASSQESTDTQYF,TGTGCCAGCAGCCAGGAGAGCACAGATACGCAGTATTTT
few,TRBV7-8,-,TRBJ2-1,CASSFTSEQFF,TGTGCCAGCAGCTTTACTTCCGAGCAGTTCTTC
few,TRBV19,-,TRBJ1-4,CASSSPGHPTWGEKLFF,TGTGCCAGCTCCAGCCCGGGACACCCGACTTGGGGTGAAAAACTGTTTTTT
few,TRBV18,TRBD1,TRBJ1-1,CASSPFRGSNTEAFF,TGTGCCAGCTCCCCCTTCAGGGGGTCGAACACTGAAGCTTTCTTT
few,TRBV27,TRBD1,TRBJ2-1,CASRSVHRGSSYNEQFF,TGTGCCAGCAGGAGCGTTCACAGGGGAAGCTCCTACAATGAGCAGTTCTTC
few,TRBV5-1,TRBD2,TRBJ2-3,CASSVSGSHSTDTQYF,TGCGCCAGCAGCGTGAGCGGGAGCCATAGCACAGATACGCAGTATTTT
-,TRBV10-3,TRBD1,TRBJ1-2,CAISADRDYGYTF,TGTGCCATCAGTGCAGACAGGGACTATGGCTACACCTTC
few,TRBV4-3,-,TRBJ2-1,CASSQVGGSYNEQFF,TGCGCCAGCAGCCAAGTCGGCGGGTCCTACAATGAGCAGTTCTTC
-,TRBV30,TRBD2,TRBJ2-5,CADEIAGVTQETQYF,TGTGCCGACGAAATAGCGGGAGTGACCCAAGAGACCCAGTACTTC
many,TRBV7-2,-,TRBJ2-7,CASSSTYEQYF,TGTGCCAGCAGCTCCACCTACGAGCAGTACTTC
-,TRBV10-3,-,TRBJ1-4,CAISESGTKNEKLFF,TGTGCCATCAGTGAGTCGGGGACAAAGAATGAAAAACTGTTTTTT
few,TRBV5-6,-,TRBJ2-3,CASSWARLGDTQYF,TGTGCCAGCAGCTGGGCCAGACTCGGGGATACGCAGTATTTT
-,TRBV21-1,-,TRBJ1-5,CASRDMIFYSNQPQHF,TGTGCCAGCAGGGACATGATCTTTTATAGCAATCAGCCCCAGCATTTT
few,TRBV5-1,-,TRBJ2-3,CASSPQGVDTQYF,TGCGCCAGCAGCCCCCAGGGAGTCGATACGCAGTATTTT
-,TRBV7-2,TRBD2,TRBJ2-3,CASSSAGVSDTQYF,TGTGCCAGCAGCTCGGCGGGAGTATCAGATACGCAGTATTTT
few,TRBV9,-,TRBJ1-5,CASSVARVKRNQPQHF,TGTGCCAGCAGCGTAGCCAGGGTGAAGCGCAATCAGCCCCAGCATTTT
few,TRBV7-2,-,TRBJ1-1,CASSLELLQNTEAFF,TGTGCCAGCAGCTTAGAGCTGCTGCAGAACACTGAAGCTTTCTTT
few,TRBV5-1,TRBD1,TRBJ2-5,CASSAKTGQETQYF,TGCGCCAGCAGCGCCAAGACAGGGCAAGAGACCCAGTACTTC
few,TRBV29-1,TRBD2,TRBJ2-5,CSVEPSGRKTQYF,TGCAGCGTTGAACCTAGCGGGAGAAAGACCCAGTACTTC
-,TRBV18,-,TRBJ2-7,CASSPAARADYEQYF,TGTGCCAGCTCACCAGCCGCCCGTGCCGACTACGAGCAGTACTTC
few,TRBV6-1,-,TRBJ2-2,CASSERALNTGELFF,TGTGCCAGCAGTGAGAGAGCCCTGAACACCGGGGAGCTGTTTTTT
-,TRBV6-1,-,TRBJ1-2,CASSEQHAGAWGYGYTF,TGTGCCAGCAGTGAACAGCATGCAGGGGCCTGGGGCTATGGCTACACCTTC
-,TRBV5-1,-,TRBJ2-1,CASSVGPQQFF,TGCGCCAGCAGCGTGGGACCCCAGCAGTTCTTC
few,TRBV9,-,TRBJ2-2,CASSETASGELFF,TGTGCCAGCAGTGAGACTGCTTCCGGGGAGCTGTTTTTT
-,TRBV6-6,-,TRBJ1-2,CASSIRSGTTNYGYTF,TGTGCCAGCAGTATCCGCTCAGGGACAACGAACTATGGCTACACCTTC
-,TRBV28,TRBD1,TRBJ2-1,CASSKGATSSSYNEQFF,TGTGCCAGCAGTAAGGGGGCCACTAGTAGTTCCTACAATGAGCAGTTCTTC
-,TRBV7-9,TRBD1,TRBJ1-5,CASSWDRGNQPQHF,TGTGCCAGCAGCTGGGACAGGGGCAATCAGCCCCAGCATTTT
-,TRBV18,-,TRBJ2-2,CASSPQDRNTGELFF,TGTGCCAGCTCACCACAGGACAGAAACACCGGGGAGCTGTTTTTT
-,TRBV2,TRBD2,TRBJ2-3,CASTRGSGGLLATDTQYF,TGTGCCAGCACGAGAGGTAGCGGGGGCCTGCTAGCGACAGATACGCAGTATTTT
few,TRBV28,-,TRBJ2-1,CASSGPSSREQFF,TGTGCCAGCAGCGGACCCTCTTCGCGTGAGCAGTTCTTC
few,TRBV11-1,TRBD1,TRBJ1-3,CASSWDSSGNTIYF,TGTGCCAGCAGCTGGGACAGCTCTGGAAACACCATATATTTT